Listed here are 10 T cell receptor beta chains from one sample, sequenced in a study of T-cell memory formation after mild COVID-19. MiXCR, run by TCRdb on the 5' RACE reads, gives a single entry per CDR3 protein. The sample lists approximately 88,000 distinct CDR3 sequences, more than 20% occurring once. The sample taken for sequencing was PBMCs or a T cell subset sorted from them (not recorded which). The receptor source for this set is a man aged 18-30 years who had mild COVID-19 (a few samples of this study predate the infection). Cell type and time point are not known.

This clonotype was seen many times. V is TRBV7-2 and J is TRBJ2-3; 8 bases map to TRBD2. CDR1 is SGHTA, CDR2 FQGNSA, per germline. V lost 1 base to trimming and J lost 5 bases; unmatched junction nucleotides: 2. CDR3 length equals 14 residues. CDR3 bases: TGTGCCAGCAGCTTAGAGCTAGCGGGAGATACGCAGTATTTT. Its translation: CASSLELAGDTQYF. Together with reference TRBV7-2 and TRBJ2-3, the CDR3 gives the full variable domain: GAGVSQSPSNKVTEKGKDVELRCDPISGHTALYWYRQSLGQGLEFLIYFQGNSAPDKSGLPSDRFSAERTGGSVSTLTIQRTQQEDSAVYLCASSLELAGDTQYFGPGTRLTVL.

By frequency in the sample, this clonotype is medium-sized. The V and J genes are TRBV7-9 and TRBJ2-1; D is ambiguous. V lost 3 bases and J 12 bases, leaving 9 bases between the germline ends. Germline-derived CDR1 and CDR2 are SEHNR and FQNEAQ (reference sequence). The CDR3 loop spans 11 amino acids. In DNA form, the CDR3 reads TGTGCCAGCAGCTTCAATCGGAGGCAGTTCTTC. It codes for CASSFNRRQFF.

V is TRBV7-8 and J is TRBJ1-5, with 11 positions matching TRBD1. The germline V gene encodes CDR1 SGHVS and CDR2 FQNEAQ. The V segment lost 5 bases and the J segment 7 bases; nucleotides outside the gene matches: 7. This CDR3 contains 15 residues. The CDR3 protein is CASSPWTGGGQPQHF. DNA for the CDR3: TGTGCCAGCAGCCCTTGGACAGGGGGCGGACAGCCCCAGCATTTT. Drawing the rest from reference TRBV7-8 and TRBJ1-5, the complete variable domain is GAGVSQSPRYKVAKRGQDVALRCDPISGHVSLFWYQQALGQGPEFLTYFQNEAQLDKSGLPSDRFFAERPEGSVSTLKIQRTQQEDSAVYLCASSPWTGGGQPQHFGDGTRLSIL.

This clonotype showed up just a few times. The chain links TRBV4-2 to TRBJ1-1; weak D call: TRBD1 (5 bases). CDR3 size: 14 residues. V lost 2 bases and J lost 3, with 10 bases in between. Germline V gene data show CDR1 as LGHNA and CDR2 as YNFKEQ. The CDR3 DNA is TGTGCCAGCAGCCAACCTTTGGGGGACACTGAAGCTTTCTTT. Protein product: CASSQPLGDTEAFF.

This clonotype was observed a few times. V and J are TRBV5-1 and TRBJ1-2; unclear D gene. The CDR3 loop spans 16 amino acids. CDR1 is SGHRS and CDR2 is YFSETQ in the germline V gene. Trimming took 4 bases from V and 4 from J, leaving 20 bases between them. This CDR3 is CASSLVSTHNSYGYTF. The CDR3 DNA is TGCGCCAGCAGCCTGGTCTCCACCCACAATAGCTATGGCTACACCTTC.

This chain joins TRBV11-1 and TRBJ2-5, with D perhaps TRBD1 (7 bases). Trimming shortened V by 5 bases and J by 5 bases, and 18 bases separated the two germline ends. The CDR3 extends over 15 amino acids. CDR1 is SGHAT, CDR2 FQDESV, per germline (reference sequence). CDR3: CASSAGQRQRETQYF. CDR3 sequence (DNA): TGTGCCAGCAGCGCGGGACAGCGGCAAAGGGAGACCCAGTACTTC.

This clonotype came up a few times. This rearrangement joins TRBV7-9 to TRBJ2-7; 7 nucleotides line up with TRBD1. From germline, CDR1 is SEHNR and CDR2 FQNEAQ (reference sequence). Trimming at V came to 3 bases and at J to 3 bases, leaving 2 bases not matched to a gene. The CDR3 extends over 13 amino acids. The CDR3 sequence: CASSFGTVYEQYV. The CDR3 bases are TGTGCCAGCAGCTTCGGGACAGTCTACGAGCAGTACGTC.

The chain has TRBV2 and TRBJ2-4, with D perhaps TRBD1 (6 bases). The germline V gene encodes CDR1 SNHLY and CDR2 FYNNEI. Trimming removed 3 bases from V and 2 bases from J, with 11 bases in between. This CDR3 spans 15 amino acids. The CDR3 here is CASSEDSRTKNIQYF. CDR3 coding DNA: TGTGCCAGCAGTGAGGACAGTAGAACCAAAAACATTCAGTACTTC.

The chain employs TRBV4-1 and TRBJ2-5; D is unresolved. V was shortened by 5 bases and J by 4 bases, with 20 bases between the two germline ends. Germline V gene sequence: CDR1 MGHRA, CDR2 YSYEKL. The CDR3 is made up of 16 amino acids. CDR3 coding DNA: TGCGCCAGCAGCACCGACGAGACGCCCGGAAGAGAGACCCAGTACTTC. It translates to CASSTDETPGRETQYF.

In this sample, this clonotype turned up a few times. This chain connects TRBV5-1 to TRBJ2-7; D perhaps matches TRBD1 (6 bases). The ends were cut back, 4 bases at V and 5 bases at J, with 13 bases in the middle. The CDR3 is made up of 13 amino acids. In germline, CDR1 is SGHRS, CDR2 YFSETQ. CDR3 DNA sequence: TGCGCCAGCAGCCTGCCTGGGGACAACGAGCAGTACTTC. As protein: CASSLPGDNEQYF.